This TCR beta chain was retrieved from a study of response to subunit inactivated influenza vaccine. Findings and limits, study-wide: New T cells are recruited in small numbers by each seasonal influenza vaccination, according to the authors' suggestion.

This clonotype was seen a handful of times. Its target is not known. TCRdb processed the RT-PCR reads anew with MiXCR; each CDR3 protein has one entry. Here the sample spans hundreds of thousands of distinct CDR3 sequences, around 10% being singletons. Separately, the same data were catalogued under a study of T cells expressing NK-cell markers. This second report adds: 5'RACE template switching with UMIs generated TCR beta cDNA. There remained a lack of clarity about HCMV specificity of expanded NKG2C+ T cell clones.

The sample here was PBMCs from blood, taken on the day of vaccination. The TCR comes from a man aged 50 or older who received an inactivated influenza vaccine.

The CDR3 is CASSQELLLRGQDTQYF. The CDR3 region has the DNA TGTGCCAGCAGCCAAGAGCTTCTGCTGCGGGGGCAAGATACGCAGTATTTT. The V call is TRBV4-2, the J call TRBJ2-3; D may be TRBD2 (7 bases). Germline V gene lookup returns CDR1 LGHNA and CDR2 YNFKEQ. The V end lost 0 bases, the J end lost 5 bases, and 18 bases lay between the germline ends. The CDR3 is 17 amino acids.